This is a list of T cell receptor beta chains from one sample in a study of blood T cell repertoires in COVID-19. Sequenced by immunoSEQ multiplex PCR; TCRdb stores in-frame clones only, minus some. The sample consists of hundreds of thousands of clones, roughly 82% of them appearing once. The sample comprised peripheral blood. The receptors come from a woman of 80 years or more with active or convalescent COVID-19. The CDR3 runs from the conserved cysteine through the conserved F or W.

j_call v_call cdr3_aa
TRBJ2-2 TRBV14 CASSLTSGGTGELFF
TRBJ2-1 TRBV5-5 CASSPLSAGIIEQFF
TRBJ2-7 TRBV4-1 CASSQRTSGGLYEQYF
TRBJ1-5 TRBV18 CASSAYSNQPQHF
TRBJ1-2 TRBV25-1 CASSSIQRSNGYTF
TRBJ1-5 TRBV12-3/TRBV12-4 CASSFGSQPQHF
TRBJ2-2 TRBV6-7 CASSYPDRANTGELFF
TRBJ2-3 TRBV7-9 CASSSDGASGTRTDTQYF
TRBJ2-3 TRBV18 CASSPGPDTQYF
TRBJ2-7 TRBV19 CASSMTLAGGPSYEQYF
TRBJ2-3 TRBV10-3 CAISDPGSAGDTQYF
TRBJ1-4 TRBV15 CATSREDQGWEKLFF
TRBJ1-1 TRBV5-1 CASQIQGAAYDTEAFF
TRBJ1-6 TRBV18 CASSPSGTPNSPLHF
TRBJ2-1 TRBV4-1 CASSSSAGVLGERQFF
TRBJ2-2 TRBV5-1 CASSLGLAANTGELFF
TRBJ2-2 TRBV27 CASSIGTGDTGELFF
TRBJ2-3 TRBV27 CASTRRRGTDTQYF
TRBJ2-1 TRBV19 CASKRSGQYNEQFF
TRBJ1-1 TRBV19 CASRGTGHRGPNTEAFF
TRBJ1-1 TRBV3-1/TRBV3-2 CASSQGGRDTEAFF
TRBJ2-1 TRBV30 CAWTKRGTTYNEQFF